This T cell receptor beta chain came from a study of glioma-infiltrating T cells after dendritic cell vaccination. The overall study: Autologous tumor lysate-pulsed dendritic cell vaccination was given between about 2002 and 2012. Dendritic cell vaccine was injected intradermally three times, biweekly. Study results and limitations: Higher TCR clonality did not directly relate to longer survival.

The table came from immunoSEQ multiplex PCR; TCRdb's copy has only in-frame clones and leaves some out. The data hold about 82,000 clones, with over 85% observed a single time. Germline CDR1 is SGHDN and CDR2 is FVKESK. The CDR3 has 14 amino acids. V was clipped by 3 bases and J by 8 bases; unmatched bases: 2. For this clone: The antigen remains undetermined.

The chain has TRBV14 and TRBJ2-1; 12 bases fit TRBD2. Sequenced here: blood, sampled before dendritic cell vaccination. This receptor was identified in a human donor with glioblastoma. CDR3 region: CASSQTSGSDEQFF. In nucleotides, the CDR3 is TGTGCCAGCAGCCAGACTAGCGGGAGTGATGAGCAGTTCTTC.